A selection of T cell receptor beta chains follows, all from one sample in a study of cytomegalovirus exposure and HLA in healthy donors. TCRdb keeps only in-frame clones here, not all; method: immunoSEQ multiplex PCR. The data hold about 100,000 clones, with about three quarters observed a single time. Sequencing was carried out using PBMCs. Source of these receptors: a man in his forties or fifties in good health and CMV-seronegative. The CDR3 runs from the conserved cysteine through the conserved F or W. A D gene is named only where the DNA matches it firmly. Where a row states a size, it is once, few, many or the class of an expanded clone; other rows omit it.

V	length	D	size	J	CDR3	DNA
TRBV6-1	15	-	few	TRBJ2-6	CASTTGLSGANVLTF	TGTGCCAGCACGACAGGTCTCTCTGGGGCCAACGTCCTGACTTTC
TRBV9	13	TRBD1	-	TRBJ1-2	CASSPTGGYGYTF	TGTGCCAGCAGTCCGACAGGGGGCTACGGCTACACCTTC
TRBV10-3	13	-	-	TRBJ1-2	CAISDRTNYGYTF	TGTGCCATCAGTGACAGGACTAACTATGGCTACACCTTC
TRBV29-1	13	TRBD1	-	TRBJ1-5	CSVIGGVNQPQHF	TGCAGCGTCATAGGGGGCGTCAATCAGCCCCAGCATTTT
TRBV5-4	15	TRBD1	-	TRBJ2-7	CASSSPGQGSYEQYF	TGTGCCAGCAGTTCGCCGGGACAGGGGTCCTACGAGCAGTACTTC
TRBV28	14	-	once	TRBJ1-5	CASSFPGFNQPQHF	TGTGCCAGCAGTTTCCCGGGATTCAATCAGCCCCAGCATTTT
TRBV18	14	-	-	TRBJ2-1	CASSPRLEGDEQFF	TGTGCCAGCTCACCACGGCTTGAGGGGGATGAGCAGTTCTTC
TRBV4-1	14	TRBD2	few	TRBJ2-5	CASRFRLAAETQYF	TGCGCCAGCAGGTTCCGACTAGCTGCCGAGACCCAGTACTTC
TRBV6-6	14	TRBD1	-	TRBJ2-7	CASSYGQGTYEQYF	TGTGCCAGCAGTTACGGACAGGGGACCTACGAGCAGTACTTC
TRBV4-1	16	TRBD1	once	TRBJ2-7	CASSQLGTEASYEQYF	TGCGCCAGCAGCCAACTAGGGACAGAAGCCTCCTACGAGCAGTACTTC
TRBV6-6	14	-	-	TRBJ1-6	CASSSTGLNSPLHF	TGTGCCAGCAGTTCCACAGGGCTCAATTCACCCCTCCACTTT
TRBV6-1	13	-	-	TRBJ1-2	CASSLQERNGYTF	TGTGCCAGCAGCCTACAGGAGCGAAATGGCTACACCTTC
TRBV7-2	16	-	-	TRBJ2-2	CASSLQPVANTGELFF	TGTGCCAGCAGCTTGCAACCAGTCGCGAACACCGGGGAGCTGTTTTTT
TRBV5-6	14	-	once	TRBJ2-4	CASSPDWSTDIQYF	TGTGCCAGCAGCCCTGACTGGTCTACGGACATTCAGTACTTC
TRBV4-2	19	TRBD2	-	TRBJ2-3	CASSQVGKRGGGPGNTQYF	TGTGCCAGCAGCCAAGTTGGGAAGCGGGGGGGCGGACCGGGGAATACGCAGTATTTT
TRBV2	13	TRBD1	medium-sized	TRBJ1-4	CARGQGGGEKLFF	TGTGCCAGGGGACAGGGAGGAGGTGAAAAACTGTTTTTT
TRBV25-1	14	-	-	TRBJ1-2	CASSGKRRVHGYTF	TGTGCCAGCAGTGGTAAAAGGAGGGTCCATGGCTACACCTTC